Each of the 10 T cell receptor beta chains below was sequenced from the same sample in a study of T cells in tuberculosis. The protocol was immunoSEQ multiplex PCR, while the TCRdb copy is restricted to in-frame clones and leaves out a portion. The table records about 10,000 clones, over 90% of them present only once. Sequenced sample: PBMCs. The receptors come from an adult with tuberculosis.

The chain carries TRBV30 and TRBJ2-3, with 10 bases that match TRBD2. There are 17 residues in the CDR3. The V gene end was trimmed by 4 bases and the J gene end by 5 bases; junction bases not matched to a gene: 15. Germline loops: CDR1 GTSNPN, CDR2 SVGIG (reference sequence). The CDR3 sequence is CAWTEPGLARGIDTQYF. CDR3 bases: TGTGCCTGGACCGAACCGGGACTAGCGCGAGGGATAGATACGCAGTATTTT.

The chain recombines TRBV7-6 with TRBJ2-1; possible D gene TRBD2, 6 bases. This CDR3 region has 13 residues. V was cut by 1 base and J by 9 bases, with 10 bases left in between. Germline CDR1 is SGHVS and CDR2 is FNYEAQ. The CDR3 reads CASSLEVGGEQFF. CDR3 sequence (DNA): TGTGCCAGCAGCTTAGAGGTCGGGGGTGAGCAGTTCTTC.

The gene calls are TRBV30 and TRBJ1-1; a possible D gene is TRBD1 (5 bases). From germline, CDR1 is GTSNPN and CDR2 SVGIG (reference sequence). The CDR3 contains 14 residues. The V and J ends lost 1 base and 6 bases respectively, with 15 bases between them. Here the CDR3 reads CAWSEATGSSEAFF. The CDR3 DNA reads TGTGCCTGGAGTGAGGCCACAGGATCATCTGAAGCTTTCTTT. The whole variable domain, remainder taken from reference TRBV30 and TRBJ1-1, is SQTIHQWPATLVQPVGSPLSLECTVEGTSNPNLYWYRQAAGRGLQLLFYSVGIGQISSEVPQNLSASRPQDRQFILSSKKLLLSDSGFYLCAWSEATGSSEAFFGQGTRLTVV.

This chain uses TRBV5-1 with TRBJ2-1; D is possibly TRBD2 (6 bases). This CDR3 comprises 15 residues. Germline CDR1 SGHRS, CDR2 YFSETQ. The V end lost 0 bases, the J end lost 6 bases, and 13 bases lay between the germline ends. The CDR3 bases are TGCGCCAGCAGCTTGGTGGGGGGAGGCTCCAATGAGCAGTTCTTC. This translates into CASSLVGGGSNEQFF. Full variable domain (remainder filled in from reference TRBV5-1 and TRBJ2-1): KAGVTQTPRYLIKTRGQQVTLSCSPISGHRSVSWYQQTPGQGLQFLFEYFSETQRNKGNFPGRFSGRQFSNSRSEMNVSTLELGDSALYLCASSLVGGGSNEQFFGPGTRLTVL.

This chain links TRBV27 with TRBJ1-2, with 7 bases matching TRBD1. CDR1 is MNHEY and CDR2 is SMNVEV in the germline V gene (reference sequence). This CDR3 is built from 14 residues. Germline trimming cut 5 bases from V and 8 bases from J; bases unmatched to any gene: 11. The DNA for the CDR3 is TGTGCCAGCAGTCCATGGCCCTCAGGGGGAGGCTACACCTTC. This gives the protein CASSPWPSGGGYTF.

The chain uses TRBV19 and TRBJ2-7; the D gene is possibly TRBD2 (5 bases). The CDR3 runs 14 residues. The ends were cut back, 6 bases at V and 3 bases at J, with 15 bases in the middle. CDR1 and CDR2 from the germline V gene are LNHDA and SQIVND (reference sequence). DNA for the CDR3: TGTGCCAGTAGCCACTTCGTAGAGGGCTACGAGCAGTACTTC. The encoded protein is CASSHFVEGYEQYF.

The J gene is TRBJ2-7, the V gene TRBV5-6, with 8 bases that match TRBD2. This CDR3 is built from 15 residues. CDR1 SGHDT and CDR2 YYEEEE come from the germline V gene. Trimming cost V 4 bases and J 0 bases; bases outside gene matches: 6. The CDR3 region is CASSQTSGSSYEQYF. The CDR3 bases are TGTGCCAGCAGCCAAACTAGCGGTAGCTCCTACGAGCAGTACTTC.

The V gene is TRBV7-2, the J gene TRBJ2-5; tentative D call: TRBD2 (6 bases). CDR3 size: 15 residues. Germline V gene sequence: CDR1 SGHTA, CDR2 FQGNSA. The ends were cut back, 4 bases at V and 2 bases at J, with 14 bases in the middle. CDR3 in amino acids: CASSSLAAGQETQYF. The CDR3, as DNA: TGTGCCAGCAGCTCTTTAGCGGCGGGACAAGAGACCCAGTACTTC.

This clone was recorded once. This chain connects TRBV4-1 to TRBJ1-5; 7 bases map to TRBD1. V dropped 5 bases and J dropped 5; count of bases not matched to a gene: 18. Germline V gene lookup returns CDR1 MGHRA and CDR2 YSYEKL. The CDR3 contains 18 residues. Written as DNA, the CDR3 is TGCGCCAGCAGCGTACAACCCGACAGGGTCAGAGAGGATCAGCCCCAGCATTTT. Translation: CASSVQPDRVREDQPQHF.

The genes are TRBV6-1 and TRBJ1-2; D gene unclear. CDR1 is MNHNS and CDR2 is SASEGT in the germline V gene. The CDR3 loop spans 14 amino acids. The V and J ends lost 8 bases and 4 bases respectively, with 17 bases between them. The CDR3 spells CASLKPRPSYGYTF. CDR3 in DNA: TGTGCCAGCCTAAAACCTAGGCCCTCCTATGGCTACACCTTC.